The present T cell receptor (beta chain) was sequenced within a study of Graves' ophthalmopathy and Graves' hyperthyroidism. Points from the study as a whole: Ophthalmopathy versus stable hyperthyroidism: 13-signature model gave around 85% sensitivity, 81.08% specificity. Ophthalmopathy progression was predicted by the model at less than 71% sensitivity and about 72% specificity.

The CDR3 contains 14 residues. The trim removed 6 bases at V and 4 bases at J, leaving 6 bases unmatched. Regarding this clonotype: The antigen is undetermined.

Amplification targeted the TCR beta CDR3 regions, with RNA transcripts as the source material. HTBI-primed first-round RT-PCR preceded second-round multiplex PCR. TCRdb ran MiXCR on the multiplex PCR reads and lists one entry per CDR3 protein. The table shows some 370,000 distinct CDR3 sequences, with approximately 18% occurring only once. Hyperthyroidism patients, all newly diagnosed, had under 2 months' duration and ages of 18 to 65. The diagnosis combined clinical symptoms, thyroxine, TRAb, thyroid ultrasound and orbital computed tomography scans. The sample consisted of peripheral blood. The rearrangement uses TRBV12-3 or TRBV12-4 and TRBJ1-3; 7 nucleotides line up with TRBD1. This TCR was recovered from an adult woman with stable Graves' hyperthyroidism. The CDR3 spells CASSPTGYGNTIYF. The CDR3 bases are TGTGCCAGCAGCCCGACAGGGTACGGAAACACCATATATTTT.